This entry lists 19 T cell receptor beta chains sequenced from one sample in a study of cytomegalovirus exposure and HLA in healthy donors. Clones were sequenced by immunoSEQ multiplex PCR, and TCRdb holds only the in-frame ones, with some missing. This sample yields 82,000 or so clones, of which roughly 95% are seen a single time; approximately 0.73% belongs to the top ten. Specimen: PBMCs. The origin of the receptors is a woman aged 18-35 years in good health and CMV-seronegative.

J is TRBJ1-6 and V is TRBV6-5; TRBD1 aligns across 10 bases. CDR1 is MNHEY and CDR2 is SVGAGI in the germline V gene. This CDR3 is built from 15 residues. V shed 6 bases, J shed 9 bases, and the junction held 8 bases outside the gene matches. The CDR3 nucleotides are TGTGCCAGCAGCCTTCCCGGACAGGGGGGTTCACCCCTCCACTTT. Protein product: CASSLPGQGGSPLHF.

Written as DNA, the CDR3 is TGCGCCAGCAGCTTGGACGGGACAGGGGGCTTTGGCTACACCTTC. Residues: CASSLDGTGGFGYTF. The rearrangement links TRBV5-1 to TRBJ1-2, with 12 bases aligning to TRBD1. CDR1 is SGHRS and CDR2 is YFSETQ in the germline V gene. The CDR3 spans 15 residues. The V and J ends lost 0 bases and 7 bases, in that order; junction bases with no gene match: 4.

This clone was detected once. The chain employs TRBV7-2 and TRBJ2-1, with 9 bases matching TRBD2. CDR3 length: 14 amino acids. V gave up 5 bases and J gave up 3 bases; unmatched junction bases: 2. Looked up from germline, CDR1 is SGHTA and CDR2 is FQGNSA. The CDR3 coding sequence is TGTGCCAGCAGCCAGACTAGCGGCTACAATGAGCAGTTCTTC. It translates to CASSQTSGYNEQFF. Supplemented by reference TRBV7-2 and TRBJ2-1, the full variable domain reads GAGVSQSPSNKVTEKGKDVELRCDPISGHTALYWYRQSLGQGLEFLIYFQGNSAPDKSGLPSDRFSAERTGGSVSTLTIQRTQQEDSAVYLCASSQTSGYNEQFFGPGTRLTVL.

The V gene is TRBV28, the J gene TRBJ1-2; D uncertain. V was clipped by 4 bases and J by 2 bases, with 5 bases between them. The CDR3 extends over 12 amino acids. Germline V gives CDR1 MDHEN, CDR2 SYDVKM. DNA of the CDR3: TGTGCCAGCAGTTACTTCAACTATGGCTACACCTTC. Translating it yields CASSYFNYGYTF.

The chain links TRBV5-1 to TRBJ2-7; 9 bases match TRBD1. Looked up from germline, CDR1 is SGHRS and CDR2 is YFSETQ. The CDR3 contains 15 residues. V lost 2 bases, J lost 3 bases, and 6 bases stayed unmatched. The CDR3 here is CASSFDGTGYYEQYF. The CDR3 DNA reads as TGCGCCAGCAGCTTTGACGGGACAGGGTACTACGAGCAGTACTTC.

The V gene is TRBV4-1, the J gene TRBJ1-4, with D perhaps matching TRBD1 (5 bases). Per germline, CDR1 MGHRA and CDR2 YSYEKL. The CDR3 covers 18 residues. The germline V and J ends were trimmed by 3 bases and 6 bases, with 23 bases remaining between them. Written as DNA, the CDR3 is TGCGCCAGCAGCCATGACTACGGGGCAGGGAGGATCTATGAAAAACTGTTTTTT. This codes for CASSHDYGAGRIYEKLFF.

The chain uses TRBV11-2 and TRBJ2-7; TRBD2 might be the D (5 bases). Deletions cut 4 bases from V and 4 bases from J, with 14 bases between. The V gene's germline CDR1 is SGHAT and CDR2 FQNNGV. There are 14 residues in the CDR3. The CDR3 sequence is CASSWPFREYEQYF. The CDR3 DNA follows: TGTGCCAGCAGCTGGCCTTTTCGGGAATACGAGCAGTACTTC. The whole variable domain, filled in from reference TRBV11-2 and TRBJ2-7, reads EAGVAQSPRYKIIEKRQSVAFWCNPISGHATLYWYQQILGQGPKLLIQFQNNGVVDDSQLPKDRFSAERLKGVDSTLKIQPAKLEDSAVYLCASSWPFREYEQYFGPGTRLTVT.

This clone was counted once. V is TRBV10-3 and J is TRBJ2-7; 10 bases agree with TRBD1. Germline V gene sequence: CDR1 ENHRY, CDR2 SYGVKD. The CDR3 loop spans 14 amino acids. V was clipped by 6 bases and J by 3 bases; unmatched bases: 5. The CDR3 nucleotides read TGTGCCATCAGCCACGGGACAGGGGACTACGAGCAGTACTTC. It codes for CAISHGTGDYEQYF.

This sequence joins TRBV4-1 and TRBJ2-2, with 12 bases that match TRBD1. Germline V gene data show CDR1 as MGHRA and CDR2 as YSYEKL. Trimming took 3 bases from V and 6 from J; bases not matched to a gene: 11. The CDR3 covers 18 residues. CDR3 nucleotides: TGCGCCAGCAGCCAGAGGGGACAGGGGGCGCGAGGACCCGGGGAGCTGTTTTTT. Residues: CASSQRGQGARGPGELFF.

The chain joins TRBV5-1 to TRBJ1-1; possibly TRBD1 for D (5 bases). The CDR3 covers 12 residues. V lost 1 base to trimming and J lost 8 bases, with 9 bases between them. Germline CDR1 SGHRS, CDR2 YFSETQ. CDR3: CASSLSGGEAFF. In DNA, the CDR3 is TGCGCCAGCAGCTTGAGTGGGGGGGAAGCTTTCTTT.

This chain connects TRBV5-1 to TRBJ1-4; D is undetermined. Looked up from germline, CDR1 is SGHRS and CDR2 is YFSETQ. The CDR3 contains 15 residues. V was cut by 3 bases and J by 5 bases, with 14 bases left in between. The CDR3 sequence: CASSWRAGGNEKLFF. The DNA for the CDR3 is TGCGCCAGCAGCTGGCGGGCGGGAGGGAATGAAAAACTGTTTTTT.

This clone has only one observation. The chain recombines TRBV4-3 with TRBJ2-1, with D possibly matching TRBD2 (6 bases). V was shortened by 2 bases and J by 5 bases, with 10 bases between the two germline ends. The CDR3 is 14 residues long. Germline CDR1 and CDR2: LGHNA and YSLEER. CDR3 sequence reads: CASSQQGGNNEQFF. The CDR3 DNA follows: TGCGCCAGCAGCCAACAGGGAGGAAACAATGAGCAGTTCTTC.

CDR3 coding DNA: TGTGCCACCAGCAGAGAAGGGGGCCACGGGATCGAAGCTTTCTTT. As protein: CATSREGGHGIEAFF. V usage is TRBV15 and J usage is TRBJ1-1, with 7 bases matching TRBD1. Germline lookup yields CDR1 LNHNV and CDR2 YYDKDF (reference sequence). There are 15 residues in the CDR3. V gave up 0 bases and J gave up 8 bases; unmatched junction bases: 9. Complete variable domain (other parts from reference TRBV15 and TRBJ1-1): DAMVIQNPRYQVTQFGKPVTLSCSQTLNHNVMYWYQQKSSQAPKLLFHYYDKDFNNEADTPDNFQSRRPNTSFCFLDIRSPGLGDTAMYLCATSREGGHGIEAFFGQGTRLTVV.

This clone was recorded once. This rearrangement joins TRBV7-9 to TRBJ2-1, with TRBD2 as a possible D gene (5 bases). This CDR3 has 11 residues. Germline V gene data show CDR1 as SEHNR and CDR2 as FQNEAQ (reference sequence). V lost 8 bases and J 6 bases, leaving 8 bases between the germline ends. The CDR3 coding sequence is TGTGCCAGCGCCCGGGGCAATGAGCAGTTCTTC. It specifies CASARGNEQFF. The full variable domain, with the rest looked up from reference TRBV7-9 and TRBJ2-1, is DTGVSQNPRHKITKRGQNVTFRCDPISEHNRLYWYRQTLGQGPEFLTYFQNEAQLEKSRLLSDRFSAERPKGSFSTLEIQRTEQGDSAMYLCASARGNEQFFGPGTRLTVL.

The rearrangement links TRBV14 to TRBJ2-7; 7 bases align to TRBD1. V lost 4 bases and J lost 4; bases outside the gene matches: 10. The CDR3 contains 15 residues. Germline CDR1 is SGHDN and CDR2 is FVKESK. The CDR3 DNA reads as TGTGCCAGCAGCCGGCAGGGGGACAACTCGTACGAGCAGTACTTC. Translated: CASSRQGDNSYEQYF.

This chain links TRBV7-2 with TRBJ2-7; 8 nucleotides line up with TRBD2. The CDR3 length is 16 residues. Germline CDR1 reads SGHTA; CDR2 reads FQGNSA. The V and J ends lost 2 bases and 6 bases, in that order; junction bases with no gene match: 12. In DNA, the CDR3 is TGTGCCAGCAGCTTAACGACTAGCGCGCCCCCCGCCGAGCAGTACTTC. It codes for CASSLTTSAPPAEQYF.

The V and J genes are TRBV4-3 and TRBJ1-2; tentative D call: TRBD1 (5 bases). V was trimmed by 3 bases and J by 0 bases, leaving 17 bases between them. Per germline, CDR1 LGHNA and CDR2 YSLEER. This CDR3 comprises 17 residues. CDR3 protein: CASSQYYDAGSNYGYTF. CDR3 coding DNA: TGCGCCAGCAGCCAGTATTACGATGCAGGGTCTAACTATGGCTACACCTTC.

This clone was observed a single time. V is TRBV29-1 and J is TRBJ2-1; 9 bases line up with TRBD2. V lost 3 bases to trimming and J lost 0 bases; unmatched junction nucleotides: 12. CDR3 size: 18 residues. Germline CDR1 reads SQVTM; CDR2 reads ANQGSEA. The CDR3 is CSVDKASGIRSSYNEQFF. The CDR3, as DNA: TGCAGCGTTGATAAGGCTAGCGGGATACGCAGCTCCTACAATGAGCAGTTCTTC.

This chain connects TRBV9 to TRBJ2-2; D possibly corresponds to TRBD1 (6 bases). With 2 bases removed from V and 6 bases from J, the gap between germline ends came to 8 bases. Germline V CDR1 and CDR2: SGDLS, YYNGEE. CDR3 length equals 13 residues. The CDR3 sequence: CASSVGQSGELFF. In nucleotides, the CDR3 is TGTGCCAGCAGCGTTGGACAGTCCGGGGAGCTGTTTTTT.